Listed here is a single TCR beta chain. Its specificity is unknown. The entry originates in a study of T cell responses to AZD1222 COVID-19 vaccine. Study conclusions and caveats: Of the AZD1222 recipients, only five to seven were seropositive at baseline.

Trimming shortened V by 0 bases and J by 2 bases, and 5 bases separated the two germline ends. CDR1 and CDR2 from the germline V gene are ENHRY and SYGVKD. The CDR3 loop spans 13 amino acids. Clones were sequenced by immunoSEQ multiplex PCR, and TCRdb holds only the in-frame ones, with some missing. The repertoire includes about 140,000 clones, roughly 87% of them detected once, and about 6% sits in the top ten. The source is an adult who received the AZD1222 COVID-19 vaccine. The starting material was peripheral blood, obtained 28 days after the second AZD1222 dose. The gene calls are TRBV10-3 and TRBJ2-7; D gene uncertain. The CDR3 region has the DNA TGTGCCATCAGTGAGTCGATGACCTACGAGCAGTACTTC. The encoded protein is CAISESMTYEQYF.